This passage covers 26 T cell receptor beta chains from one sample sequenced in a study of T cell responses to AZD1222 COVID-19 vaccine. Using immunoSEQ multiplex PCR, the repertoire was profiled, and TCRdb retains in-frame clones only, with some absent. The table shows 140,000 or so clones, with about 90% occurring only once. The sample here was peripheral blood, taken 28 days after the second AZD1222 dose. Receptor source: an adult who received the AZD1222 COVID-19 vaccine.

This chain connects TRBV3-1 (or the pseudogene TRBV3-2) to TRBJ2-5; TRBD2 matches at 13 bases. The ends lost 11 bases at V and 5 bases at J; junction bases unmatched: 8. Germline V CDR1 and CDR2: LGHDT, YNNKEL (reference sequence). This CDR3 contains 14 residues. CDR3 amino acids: CAFGTSGVRETQYF. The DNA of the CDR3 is TGTGCCTTCGGGACTAGCGGGGTTCGCGAGACCCAGTACTTC.

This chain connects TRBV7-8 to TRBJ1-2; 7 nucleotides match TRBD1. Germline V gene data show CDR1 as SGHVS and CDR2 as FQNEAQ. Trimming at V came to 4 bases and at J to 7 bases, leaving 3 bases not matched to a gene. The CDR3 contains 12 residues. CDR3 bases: TGTGCCAGCAGCTCCTACAGGGGTGGCTACACCTTC. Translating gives CASSSYRGGYTF.

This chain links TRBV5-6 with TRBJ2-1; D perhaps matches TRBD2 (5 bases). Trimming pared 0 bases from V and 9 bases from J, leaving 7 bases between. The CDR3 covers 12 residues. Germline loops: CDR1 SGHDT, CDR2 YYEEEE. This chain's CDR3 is CASSLVAGEQFF. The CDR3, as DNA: TGTGCCAGCAGCTTGGTGGCGGGTGAGCAGTTCTTC.

CDR3 protein: CASSLAGQYNSPLHF. CDR3 sequence (DNA): TGTGCCAGCAGCTTAGCGGGACAGTATAATTCACCCCTCCACTTT. The chain joins TRBV7-9 to TRBJ1-6, with TRBD1 matching 7 bases. The CDR3 covers 15 residues. V dropped 0 bases and J dropped 4; count of bases not matched to a gene: 0. CDR1 and CDR2 (germline): SEHNR, FQNEAQ (reference sequence).

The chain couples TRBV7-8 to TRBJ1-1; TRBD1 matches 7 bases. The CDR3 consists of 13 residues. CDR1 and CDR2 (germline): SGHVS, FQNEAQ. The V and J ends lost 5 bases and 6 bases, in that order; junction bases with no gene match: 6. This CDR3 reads CASSLGQLAEAFF. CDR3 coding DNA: TGTGCCAGCAGCCTGGGACAGTTAGCTGAAGCTTTCTTT.

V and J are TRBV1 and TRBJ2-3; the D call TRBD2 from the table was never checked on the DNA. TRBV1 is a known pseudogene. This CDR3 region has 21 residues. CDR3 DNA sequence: TGCACCAGCAGCCACCCCGTTCAGCGGGGGACTCTGAAACTTAGCACAGATACGCAGTATTTT. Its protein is CTSSHPVQRGTLKLSTDTQYF.

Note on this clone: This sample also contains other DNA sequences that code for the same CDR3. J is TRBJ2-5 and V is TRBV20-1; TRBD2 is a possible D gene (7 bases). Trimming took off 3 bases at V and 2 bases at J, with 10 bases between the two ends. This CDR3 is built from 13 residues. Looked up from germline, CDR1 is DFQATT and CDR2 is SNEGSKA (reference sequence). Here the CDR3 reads CSASGRGQETQYF. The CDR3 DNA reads TGCAGTGCTAGTGGGAGGGGGCAAGAGACCCAGTACTTC.

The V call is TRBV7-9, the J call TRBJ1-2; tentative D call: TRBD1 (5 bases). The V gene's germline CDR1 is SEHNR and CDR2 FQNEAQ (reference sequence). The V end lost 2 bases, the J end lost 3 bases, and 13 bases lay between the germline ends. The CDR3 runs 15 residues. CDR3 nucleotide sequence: TGTGCCAGCAGCTTAATGGGACGGGGCGACTATGGCTACACCTTC. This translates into CASSLMGRGDYGYTF.

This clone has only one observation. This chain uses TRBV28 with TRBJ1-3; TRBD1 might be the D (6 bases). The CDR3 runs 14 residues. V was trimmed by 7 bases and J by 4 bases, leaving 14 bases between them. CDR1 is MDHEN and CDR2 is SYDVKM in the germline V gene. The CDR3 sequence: CASTPQGRGNTIYF. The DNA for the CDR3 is TGTGCCAGCACCCCACAGGGAAGGGGAAACACCATATATTTT.

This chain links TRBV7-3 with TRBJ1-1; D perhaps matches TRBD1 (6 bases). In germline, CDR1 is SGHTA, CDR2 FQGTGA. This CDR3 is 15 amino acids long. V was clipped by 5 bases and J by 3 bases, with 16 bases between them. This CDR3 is CASSPQSRQDTEAFF. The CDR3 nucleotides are TGTGCCAGCAGCCCCCAGTCCCGACAGGACACTGAAGCTTTCTTT. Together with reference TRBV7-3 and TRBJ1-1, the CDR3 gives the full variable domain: GAGVSQTPSNKVTEKGKYVELRCDPISGHTALYWYRQSLGQGPEFLIYFQGTGAADDSGLPNDRFFAVRPEGSVSTLKIQRTERGDSAVYLCASSPQSRQDTEAFFGQGTRLTVV.

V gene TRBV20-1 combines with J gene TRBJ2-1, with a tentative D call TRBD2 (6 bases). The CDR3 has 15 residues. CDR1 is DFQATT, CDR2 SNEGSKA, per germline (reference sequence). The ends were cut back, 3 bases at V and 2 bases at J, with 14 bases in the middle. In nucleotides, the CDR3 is TGCAGTGCTAGTTTCAGCGGGCGAACCTACAATGAGCAGTTCTTC. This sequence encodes CSASFSGRTYNEQFF.

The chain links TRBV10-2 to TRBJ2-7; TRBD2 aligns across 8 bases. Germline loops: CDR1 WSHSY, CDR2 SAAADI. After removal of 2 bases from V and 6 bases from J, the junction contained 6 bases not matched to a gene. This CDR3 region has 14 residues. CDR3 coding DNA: TGCGCCAGCAGTGAGGAGCGGGAGTACTCCGAGCAGTACTTC. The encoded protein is CASSEEREYSEQYF.

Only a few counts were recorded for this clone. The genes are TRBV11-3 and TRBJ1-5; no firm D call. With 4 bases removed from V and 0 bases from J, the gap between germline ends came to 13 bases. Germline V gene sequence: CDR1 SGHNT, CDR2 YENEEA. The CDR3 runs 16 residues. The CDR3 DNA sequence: TGTGCCAGCAGCTCTAAGGGTCTTTATAGCAATCAGCCCCAGCATTTT. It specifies CASSSKGLYSNQPQHF.

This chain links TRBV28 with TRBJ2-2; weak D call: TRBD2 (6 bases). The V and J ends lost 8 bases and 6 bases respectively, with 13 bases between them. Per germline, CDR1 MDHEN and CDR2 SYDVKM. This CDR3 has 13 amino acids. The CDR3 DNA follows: TGTGCCAGCGGAATAGCGGTCCCCGGGGAGCTGTTTTTT. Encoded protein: CASGIAVPGELFF.

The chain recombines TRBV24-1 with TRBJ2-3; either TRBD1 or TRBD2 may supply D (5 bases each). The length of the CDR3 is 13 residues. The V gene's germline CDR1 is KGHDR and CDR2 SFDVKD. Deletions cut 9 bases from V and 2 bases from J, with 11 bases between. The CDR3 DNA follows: TGTGCCACCGGGGCAGCGGACACAGATACGCAGTATTTT. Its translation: CATGAADTDTQYF.

The CDR3 sequence: CASSGGLNQPQHF. The CDR3 nucleotides are TGTGCCAGCAGCGGGGGCCTCAATCAGCCCCAGCATTTT. The chain links TRBV9 to TRBJ1-5, with D possibly matching TRBD1 (5 bases). V dropped 3 bases and J dropped 3 bases, with 7 bases sitting between them. The CDR3 covers 13 residues. The germline V gene has CDR1 SGDLS and CDR2 YYNGEE.

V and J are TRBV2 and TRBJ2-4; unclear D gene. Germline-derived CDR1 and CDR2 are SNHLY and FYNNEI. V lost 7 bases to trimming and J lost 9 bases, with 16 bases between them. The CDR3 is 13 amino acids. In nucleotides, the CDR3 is TGTGCCAGCACTTCCACCCGCCGAGGCATTCAGTACTTC. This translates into CASTSTRRGIQYF.

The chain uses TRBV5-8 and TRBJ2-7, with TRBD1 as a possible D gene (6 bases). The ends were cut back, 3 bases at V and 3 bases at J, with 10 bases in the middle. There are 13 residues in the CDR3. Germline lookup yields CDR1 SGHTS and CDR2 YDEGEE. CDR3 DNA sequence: TGTGCCAGCAGCTCCGGGACACTCTACGAGCAGTACTTC. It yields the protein CASSSGTLYEQYF.

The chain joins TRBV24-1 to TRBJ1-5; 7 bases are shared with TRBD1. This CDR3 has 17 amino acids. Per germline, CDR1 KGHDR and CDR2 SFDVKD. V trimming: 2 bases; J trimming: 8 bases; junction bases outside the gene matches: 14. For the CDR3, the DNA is TGTGCCACCAGTGATTACGGGGACAGTGACCCATTTGAGCCCCAGCATTTT. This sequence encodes CATSDYGDSDPFEPQHF.

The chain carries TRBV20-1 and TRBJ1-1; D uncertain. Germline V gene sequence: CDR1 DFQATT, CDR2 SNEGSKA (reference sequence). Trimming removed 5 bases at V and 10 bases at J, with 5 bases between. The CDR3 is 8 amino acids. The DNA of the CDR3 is TGCAGTGCTTCCCCAGCTTTCTTT. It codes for CSASPAFF.

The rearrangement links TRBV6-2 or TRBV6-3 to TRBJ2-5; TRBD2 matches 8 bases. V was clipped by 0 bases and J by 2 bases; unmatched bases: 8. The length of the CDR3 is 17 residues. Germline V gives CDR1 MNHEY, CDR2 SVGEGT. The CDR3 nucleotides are TGTGCCAGCAGTTACTCTCCCCTAGCGGGCCAGCAAGAGACCCAGTACTTC. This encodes CASSYSPLAGQQETQYF.

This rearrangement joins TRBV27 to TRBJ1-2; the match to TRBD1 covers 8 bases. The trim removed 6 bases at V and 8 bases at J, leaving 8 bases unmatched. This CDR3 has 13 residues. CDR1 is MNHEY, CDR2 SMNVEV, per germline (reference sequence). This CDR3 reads CASRPQGAGGYTF. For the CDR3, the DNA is TGTGCCAGCAGACCCCAGGGGGCGGGAGGCTACACCTTC.

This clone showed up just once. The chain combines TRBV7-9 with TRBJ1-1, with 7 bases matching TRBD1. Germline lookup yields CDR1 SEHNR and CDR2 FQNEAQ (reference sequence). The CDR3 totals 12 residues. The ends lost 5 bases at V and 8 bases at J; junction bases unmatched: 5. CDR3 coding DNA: TGTGCCAGCAGCCCGACAGGGTCCGAAGCTTTCTTT. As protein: CASSPTGSEAFF. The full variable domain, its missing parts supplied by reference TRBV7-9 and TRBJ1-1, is DTGVSQNPRHKITKRGQNVTFRCDPISEHNRLYWYRQTLGQGPEFLTYFQNEAQLEKSRLLSDRFSAERPKGSFSTLEIQRTEQGDSAMYLCASSPTGSEAFFGQGTRLTVV.

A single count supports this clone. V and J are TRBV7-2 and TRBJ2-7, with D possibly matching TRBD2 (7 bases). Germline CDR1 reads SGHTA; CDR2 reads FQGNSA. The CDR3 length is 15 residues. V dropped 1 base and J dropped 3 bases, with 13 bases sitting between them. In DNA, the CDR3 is TGTGCCAGCAGCTTAGGGGGGGGCCCTAACTACGAGCAGTACTTC. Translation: CASSLGGGPNYEQYF.

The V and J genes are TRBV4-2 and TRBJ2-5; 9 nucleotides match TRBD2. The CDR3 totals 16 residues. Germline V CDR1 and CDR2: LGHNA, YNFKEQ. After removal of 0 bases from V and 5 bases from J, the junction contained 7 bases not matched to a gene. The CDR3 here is CASSQDEAGGEETQYF. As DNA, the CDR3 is TGTGCCAGCAGCCAAGACGAGGCGGGAGGGGAGGAGACCCAGTACTTC.

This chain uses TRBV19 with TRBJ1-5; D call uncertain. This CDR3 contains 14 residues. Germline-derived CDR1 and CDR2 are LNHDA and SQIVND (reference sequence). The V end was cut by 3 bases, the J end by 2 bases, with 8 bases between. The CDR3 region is CASSIELGNQPQHF. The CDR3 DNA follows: TGTGCCAGTAGTATTGAGTTGGGCAATCAGCCCCAGCATTTT.